This entry lists 27 T cell receptor beta chains sequenced from one sample in a study of shared clonotypes between healthy human individuals. Clones were read by immunoSEQ multiplex PCR, and TCRdb kept only the in-frame ones, dropping some. The top ten clones hold 13% of a sample with about 470,000 clones, 70% to 80% of them seen once. Source material: PBMCs. The receptors were sampled from a woman aged 40 to 50 in good health. Some clones in this sample may be carry-over from other donors' samples.

This clone was counted a few times. This sequence joins TRBV7-7 and TRBJ2-5; no definite D call. V was pared by 3 bases and J by 1 base, with 6 bases between. Germline loops: CDR1 SSHAT, CDR2 FNYEAQ (reference sequence). There are 13 residues in the CDR3. The CDR3 loop is CASSFGVQETQYF. The CDR3 nucleotides are TGTGCCAGCAGCTTCGGCGTCCAAGAGACCCAGTACTTC. Supplemented by reference TRBV7-7 and TRBJ2-5, the full variable domain reads GAGVSQSPRYKVTKRGQDVTLRCDPISSHATLYWYQQALGQGPEFLTYFNYEAQPDKSGLPSDRFSAERPEGSISTLTIQRTEQRDSAMYRCASSFGVQETQYFGPGTRLLVL.

The gene calls are TRBV5-1 and TRBJ2-5; D uncertain. Trimming cost V 4 bases and J 5 bases, with 9 bases left between them. The germline V gene has CDR1 SGHRS and CDR2 YFSETQ. CDR3 size: 12 residues. CDR3: CASSATMETQYF. CDR3 nucleotides: TGCGCCAGCAGCGCCACTATGGAGACCCAGTACTTC.

The chain has TRBV6-6 and TRBJ2-2; D not certain. V dropped 2 bases and J dropped 4 bases, with 5 bases sitting between them. In germline, CDR1 is MNHNY, CDR2 SVGAGI (reference sequence). The CDR3 consists of 13 residues. The CDR3 sequence is CASSYGPTGELFF. Written as DNA, the CDR3 is TGTGCCAGCAGTTACGGGCCCACCGGGGAGCTGTTTTTT.

This sequence joins TRBV5-4 and TRBJ1-3; a weak D match, TRBD1 (5 bases). Trimming shortened V by 4 bases and J by 0 bases, and 11 bases separated the two germline ends. The germline gives CDR1 SGHNT, CDR2 YYREEE (reference sequence). This CDR3 spans 15 amino acids. This CDR3 is CASSRDLGSGNTIYF. The CDR3 DNA is TGTGCCAGCAGCCGGGACCTCGGCTCTGGAAACACCATATATTTT.

V gene TRBV19 combines with J gene TRBJ1-6; 7 positions agree with TRBD1. V gave up 3 bases and J gave up 6 bases; unmatched junction bases: 8. Germline V lookup: CDR1 LNHDA, CDR2 SQIVND (reference sequence). The CDR3 is 16 amino acids. CDR3 amino acids: CASSMGQLSVNSPLHF. The CDR3 DNA reads as TGTGCCAGTAGTATGGGACAGCTCTCTGTTAATTCACCCCTCCACTTT.

The chain recombines TRBV10-1 with TRBJ2-3, with TRBD1 identical over 10 bases. V shed 6 bases and J 4 bases; nucleotides not matched to a gene: 7. The CDR3 covers 15 residues. The V gene's germline CDR1 is WNHNN and CDR2 SYGVQD (reference sequence). CDR3: CASRIDRGRPDTQYF. The CDR3 DNA reads TGCGCCAGCAGAATCGACAGGGGGCGGCCAGATACGCAGTATTTT.

J is TRBJ2-1 and V is TRBV28; the D gene is possibly TRBD2 (7 bases). This CDR3 spans 14 amino acids. V gave up 3 bases and J gave up 4 bases, with 10 bases separating them. The V gene's germline CDR1 is MDHEN and CDR2 SYDVKM. In DNA form, the CDR3 reads TGTGCCAGCAGTTTGGCGGGGGCATACAATGAGCAGTTCTTC. Translating gives CASSLAGAYNEQFF.

J is TRBJ1-2 and V is TRBV15; no reliable D call. CDR1 and CDR2 (germline): LNHNV, YYDKDF (reference sequence). The V end was cut by 2 bases, the J end by 4 bases, with 11 bases between. There are 14 residues in the CDR3. CDR3 coding DNA: TGTGCCACCAGCAGACCCCTAGAACCCTATGGCTACACCTTC. Translated, it gives CATSRPLEPYGYTF.

The chain employs TRBV7-9 and TRBJ1-1; D is unclear. Germline V lookup: CDR1 SEHNR, CDR2 FQNEAQ (reference sequence). The CDR3 length is 16 residues. V lost 2 bases and J 3 bases, leaving 16 bases between the germline ends. The CDR3 spells CASSLLREGRHTEAFF. In nucleotides, the CDR3 is TGTGCCAGCAGCTTACTGCGGGAGGGTCGGCACACTGAAGCTTTCTTT. Complete variable domain (other parts from reference TRBV7-9 and TRBJ1-1): DTGVSQNPRHKITKRGQNVTFRCDPISEHNRLYWYRQTLGQGPEFLTYFQNEAQLEKSRLLSDRFSAERPKGSFSTLEIQRTEQGDSAMYLCASSLLREGRHTEAFFGQGTRLTVV.

The chain combines TRBV5-4 with TRBJ2-1; D gene unclear. With 2 bases removed from V and 7 bases from J, the gap between germline ends came to 4 bases. Germline V gene lookup returns CDR1 SGHNT and CDR2 YYREEE (reference sequence). This CDR3 has 11 amino acids. The DNA of the CDR3 is TGTGCCAGCAGCTTAAGAAATGAGCAGTTCTTC. This encodes CASSLRNEQFF.

The gene calls are TRBV19 and TRBJ2-3; 8 nucleotides agree with TRBD1. This CDR3 has 15 residues. Germline CDR1 LNHDA, CDR2 SQIVND (reference sequence). V lost 2 bases to trimming and J lost 2 bases; unmatched junction nucleotides: 3. In nucleotides, the CDR3 is TGTGCCAGTAGTATAAAGGGACAGGTCACAGATACGCAGTATTTT. Its protein product is CASSIKGQVTDTQYF. The variable domain in full, with the rest retrieved from reference TRBV19 and TRBJ2-3, is DGGITQSPKYLFRKEGQNVTLSCEQNLNHDAMYWYRQDPGQGLRLIYYSQIVNDFQKGDIAEGYSVSREKKESFPLTVTSAQKNPTAFYLCASSIKGQVTDTQYFGPGTRLTVL.

CDR3 DNA sequence: TGTGCCAGCAGTTTAGGGGTTGAGGCCGACTACACCTTC. As protein: CASSLGVEADYTF. V gene TRBV28 combines with J gene TRBJ1-2; D unresolved. Germline CDR1 and CDR2: MDHEN and SYDVKM. This CDR3 comprises 13 residues. Trimming took off 2 bases at V and 10 bases at J, with 14 bases between the two ends.

The chain combines TRBV2 with TRBJ2-1; possibly TRBD2 for D (6 bases). The V and J ends lost 4 bases and 7 bases respectively, with 14 bases between them. The CDR3 runs 14 residues. Germline lookup yields CDR1 SNHLY and CDR2 FYNNEI. CDR3 DNA: TGTGCCAGCAGTGCGGGACTGGCAGAAAATGAGCAGTTCTTC. Amino acids: CASSAGLAENEQFF.

The J gene is TRBJ2-1, the V gene TRBV7-6; D gene uncertain. Looked up from germline, CDR1 is SGHVS and CDR2 is FNYEAQ. CDR3 size: 14 residues. V gave up 1 base and J gave up 9 bases, with 13 bases separating them. The CDR3 is CASSLGYRAPEQFF. The CDR3 nucleotides are TGTGCCAGCAGCTTAGGCTACCGGGCGCCTGAGCAGTTCTTC.

This rearrangement joins TRBV19 to TRBJ1-4; D gene ambiguous. The CDR3 is 17 amino acids. The germline gives CDR1 LNHDA, CDR2 SQIVND (reference sequence). V was clipped by 1 base and J by 0 bases, with 12 bases between them. CDR3 sequence: CASSIGRAETTNEKLFF. The CDR3 nucleotides read TGTGCCAGTAGTATAGGTCGGGCGGAGACAACTAATGAAAAACTGTTTTTT.

J is TRBJ2-7 and V is TRBV6-5; D may be TRBD1 or TRBD2 (6 bases each). The length of the CDR3 is 15 residues. V shed 0 bases and J shed 6 bases, with 15 bases lying between them. In germline, CDR1 is MNHEY, CDR2 SVGAGI. CDR3 sequence: CASSYSYRAGREQYF. The CDR3 region has the DNA TGTGCCAGCAGTTACTCGTACAGGGCGGGACGCGAGCAGTACTTC.

This chain links TRBV2 with TRBJ2-7; D is undetermined. Trimming shortened V by 5 bases and J by 7 bases, and 6 bases separated the two germline ends. CDR3 size: 10 residues. Germline CDR1 and CDR2: SNHLY and FYNNEI. CDR3 coding DNA: TGTGCCAGCAGTTTCCGGGAGCAGTACTTC. Its protein is CASSFREQYF.

To note about this clone: The junction departs from the called germline gene at one end, perhaps through a read error. The chain employs TRBV9 and TRBJ2-2; possibly TRBD2 for D (5 bases). This CDR3 comprises 15 residues. The germline CDR1 and CDR2 sequences are SGDLS and YYNGEE. The DNA for the CDR3 is TGTGCCAGCAGCGCCCTATCCGGGAACGCCGGGGAGCTGTTTTTT. This codes for CASSALSGNAGELFF.

As for this clone: A far bigger clonotype differs at one base, so this is likely a read error. V usage is TRBV6-4 and J usage is TRBJ1-5; D is unclear. Germline CDR1 reads MRHNA; CDR2 reads SNTAGT. With 5 bases removed from V and 0 bases from J, the gap between germline ends came to 5 bases. This CDR3 comprises 13 residues. CDR3 in DNA: TGTGCCAGCAGTCCTTATAGCAATCAGCCCCAGCATTTT. It encodes CASSPYSNQPQHF.

The chain carries TRBV28 and TRBJ2-3, with TRBD2 matching over 7 bases. J was trimmed by 0 bases and V by 6 bases; bases with no gene match: 6. CDR3 length equals 15 residues. Germline-derived CDR1 and CDR2 are MDHEN and SYDVKM. CDR3 bases: TGTGCCAGCAGCTCCTATAGCGGGAGCACAGATACGCAGTATTTT. It codes for CASSSYSGSTDTQYF.

V usage is TRBV27 and J usage is TRBJ1-5; D is ambiguous. V lost 2 bases to trimming and J lost 13 bases, with 18 bases between them. The CDR3 length is 14 residues. From germline, CDR1 is MNHEY and CDR2 SMNVEV (reference sequence). In DNA, the CDR3 is TGTGCCAGCAGTTTAAGATTTGGCGGGTATCAGCAGCATTTT. Encoded protein: CASSLRFGGYQQHF.

The V and J genes are TRBV7-9 and TRBJ2-6; TRBD1 matches at 9 bases. CDR3 length equals 19 residues. Looked up from germline, CDR1 is SEHNR and CDR2 is FQNEAQ (reference sequence). V shed 5 bases and J 2 bases; nucleotides not matched to a gene: 13. CDR3 sequence (DNA): TGTGCCAGCAGCCCCCAACCGGGACAGGGACTCCCTGGGGCCAACGTCCTGACTTTC. It translates to CASSPQPGQGLPGANVLTF.

The rearrangement links TRBV30 to TRBJ2-7, with D uncertain. Germline CDR1 and CDR2: GTSNPN and SVGIG (reference sequence). V was trimmed by 2 bases and J by 2 bases, leaving 7 bases between them. CDR3 length: 12 amino acids. CDR3 in DNA: TGTGCCTGGAGTCTGCTTACCTACGAGCAGTACTTC. Protein: CAWSLLTYEQYF.

The J gene is TRBJ2-3, the V gene TRBV7-8; D unresolved. The CDR3 sequence is 15 residues long. Germline loops: CDR1 SGHVS, CDR2 FQNEAQ. Trimming cost V 3 bases and J 1 base, with 11 bases left between them. CDR3 amino acids: CASSLGWIRTDTQYF. CDR3 DNA sequence: TGTGCCAGCAGCTTGGGCTGGATCCGCACAGATACGCAGTATTTT.

This chain links TRBV5-6 with TRBJ1-2, with TRBD1 identical over 10 bases. The CDR3 has 17 amino acids. Germline V CDR1 and CDR2: SGHDT, YYEEEE. Losses at the gene ends were 4 bases for V and 4 bases for J; bases not matched to a gene: 13. The CDR3, as DNA: TGTGCCAGCAGCCCCGGGACAGGGGTCGGGGTGGGCTATGGCTACACCTTC. Its translation: CASSPGTGVGVGYGYTF.

This sequence joins TRBV4-1 and TRBJ2-1; D not resolved. The CDR3 sequence is 12 residues long. V was cut by 3 bases and J by 9 bases, with 9 bases left in between. CDR1 is MGHRA, CDR2 YSYEKL, per germline. In DNA form, the CDR3 reads TGCGCCAGCAGCCACTACTACTCTGAGCAGTTCTTC. This gives the protein CASSHYYSEQFF.

This clone was seen more than once but under ten times. The chain combines TRBV4-1 with TRBJ2-2; 8 bases map to TRBD1. After removal of 4 bases from V and 5 bases from J, the junction contained 12 bases not matched to a gene. Germline V gene lookup returns CDR1 MGHRA and CDR2 YSYEKL. CDR3 length equals 17 residues. The CDR3 coding sequence is TGCGCCAGCAGCCTCTACCAGGGGGCGGCCGTAACCGGGGAGCTGTTTTTT. This encodes CASSLYQGAAVTGELFF.